A selection of T cell receptor beta chains follows, all from one sample in a study of T cells in localized non-small cell lung cancer. The method was immunoSEQ multiplex PCR; TCRdb's version includes in-frame clones alone and lacks a portion of them. The table has some 130,000 clones, about 90% seen once. This specimen was peripheral blood, taken before any cancer treatment. These TCRs come from a female donor at least 60 years old with stage I lung adenocarcinoma. Each CDR3 is given with its conserved first and last residue. Each record gives: clone size, V gene, J gene, D gene, CDR3 DNA, CDR3 protein. D genes are given only for firm matches. The size of a clone is reported for some rows only, either as once, few or many, or as a class for expanded clones.

-,TRBV19,TRBJ1-5,TRBD1,TGTGCCAGTAGTTTCGCAGGGGGGCGTAACTTAAATCAGCCCCAGCATTTT,CASSFAGGRNLNQPQHF
-,TRBV11-2,TRBJ1-4,-,TGTGCCAGCAGCCTAGGGGCACGAGAAAAACTGTTTTTT,CASSLGAREKLFF
-,TRBV30,TRBJ1-1,-,TGTGCCTGGAGTAGTTTTGGACAGAGTGAAGCTTTCTTT,CAWSSFGQSEAFF
once,TRBV19,TRBJ1-2,TRBD1,TGTGCCAGTAGAGATCAGGGGGCTTGGGGCTACACCTTC,CASRDQGAWGYTF
-,TRBV6-1,TRBJ2-5,-,TGTGCCAGCAGTCGGGACCGCCAAGAGACCCAGTACTTC,CASSRDRQETQYF
few,TRBV5-4,TRBJ1-2,-,TGTGCCAGCAGCTTGGTGTCCAGACTCTATGGCTACACCTTC,CASSLVSRLYGYTF
-,TRBV25-1,TRBJ2-5,-,TGTGCCAGCGGCCCGAAGGGGCTAGGTGAGGAGACCCAGTACTTC,CASGPKGLGEETQYF
-,TRBV15,TRBJ2-5,-,TGTGCCACCAGCAGAGGGTTGGGTTTGGAGACCCAGTACTTC,CATSRGLGLETQYF
-,TRBV30,TRBJ1-2,-,TGTGCCTGGAGTGGTAGGCAGATCGGTGGCTACACCTTC,CAWSGRQIGGYTF
-,TRBV5-4,TRBJ1-1,-,TGTGCCAGCAGCTCCCCAACCCCCCCGAACACTGAAGCTTTCTTT,CASSSPTPPNTEAFF
-,TRBV19,TRBJ1-1,TRBD1,TGTGCCAGCCGGGACAGACTTGCTGAAGCTTTCTTT,CASRDRLAEAFF
-,TRBV6-1,TRBJ2-5,-,TGTGCCAGCAGTTATCCCAGGGATCGAGAGACCCAGTACTTC,CASSYPRDRETQYF
-,TRBV5-4,TRBJ2-1,-,TGTGCCAGCAGCCCGAGATGGGGCTCCTACAATGAGCAGTTCTTC,CASSPRWGSYNEQFF
-,TRBV6-1,TRBJ1-2,-,TGTGCCAGCAGTTCCGCGACGGGCTCTAACTATGGCTACACCTTC,CASSSATGSNYGYTF
-,TRBV5-1,TRBJ2-7,-,TGCGCCAGCAGCTTGGCAAGTCCCTACGAGCAGTACTTC,CASSLASPYEQYF
-,TRBV6-5,TRBJ2-5,-,TGTGCCAGCAGTTACGCGACGGGCCAAGAGACCCAGTACTTC,CASSYATGQETQYF
few,TRBV7-3,TRBJ2-6,-,TGTGCCAGCGCGGTTTCGGGCTCTGGGGCCAACGTCCTGACTTTC,CASAVSGSGANVLTF
once,TRBV28,TRBJ2-7,-,TGTGCCGGCGAGGGCTACGAGCAGTACTTC,CAGEGYEQYF
-,TRBV7-3,TRBJ2-7,-,TGTGCCAGCAGGCGGGGAAGGGCATACGAGCAGTACTTC,CASRRGRAYEQYF
-,TRBV28,TRBJ2-5,TRBD1,TGTGCCAGCAGCCCCGGGACAGGGTATTCGAAGACCCAGTACTTC,CASSPGTGYSKTQYF